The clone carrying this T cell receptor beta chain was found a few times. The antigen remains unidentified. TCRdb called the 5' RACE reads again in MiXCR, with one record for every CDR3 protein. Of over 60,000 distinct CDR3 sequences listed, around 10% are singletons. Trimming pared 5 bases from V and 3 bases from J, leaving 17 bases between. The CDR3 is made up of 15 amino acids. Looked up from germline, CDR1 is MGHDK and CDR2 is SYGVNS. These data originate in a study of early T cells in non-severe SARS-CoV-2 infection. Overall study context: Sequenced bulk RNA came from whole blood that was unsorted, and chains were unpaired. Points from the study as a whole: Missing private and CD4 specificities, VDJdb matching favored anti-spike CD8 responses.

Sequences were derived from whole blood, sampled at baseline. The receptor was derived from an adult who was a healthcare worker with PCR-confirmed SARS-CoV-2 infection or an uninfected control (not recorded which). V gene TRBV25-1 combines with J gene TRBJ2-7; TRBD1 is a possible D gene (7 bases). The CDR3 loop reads CASSLGRGVFYEQYF. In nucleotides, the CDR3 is TGTGCCAGCAGTCTGGGCAGGGGGGTTTTCTACGAGCAGTACTTC.